These 7 T cell receptor beta chains were sequenced from one sample in a study of memory CD4+ T cells and cytomegalovirus serostatus. The sort gate was single viable CD3+CD4+CD8-CD45RO+ cells for memory CD4+ T cells. Clones were read by immunoSEQ multiplex PCR, and TCRdb kept only the in-frame ones, dropping some. In the table there are about 75,000 clones, around 82% of which are singletons. Sequences were obtained from memory CD4+ T cells from blood. Receptors were obtained from an adult in good health and CMV-seropositive.

In nucleotides, the CDR3 is TGTGCCAGCAGGGAGGACAGCAGAAATTCACCCCTCCACTTT. It translates to CASREDSRNSPLHF. The chain employs TRBV2 and TRBJ1-6; TRBD1 might be the D (6 bases). Germline V gene sequence: CDR1 SNHLY, CDR2 FYNNEI. CDR3 length: 14 residues. Trimming stripped 6 bases from V and 7 bases from J, with 13 bases between.

This chain joins TRBV5-6 and TRBJ2-7; D gene uncertain. V lost 5 bases to trimming and J lost 9 bases, with 24 bases between them. In germline, CDR1 is SGHDT, CDR2 YYEEEE. This CDR3 spans 15 amino acids. The chain's CDR3 is CASSSLTASRAAQYV. CDR3 DNA sequence: TGTGCCAGCAGTTCTCTAACGGCATCGCGCGCCGCGCAGTACGTC.

This clone ranks as medium-sized. The chain links TRBV11-3 to TRBJ2-1; D might be TRBD2 (6 bases). The CDR3 has 14 residues. CDR1 SGHNT and CDR2 YENEEA come from the germline V gene. Trimming pared 2 bases from V and 10 bases from J, leaving 15 bases between. The CDR3 loop reads CASSLWRGQEEQFF. CDR3 in DNA: TGTGCCAGCAGCTTATGGCGGGGTCAGGAGGAGCAGTTCTTC.

The CDR3 DNA follows: TGTGCCAGCAGCTTAGGGCCAAGGGGAACTGAAGCTTTCTTT. Amino acids: CASSLGPRGTEAFF. The chain recombines TRBV7-2 with TRBJ1-1, with a tentative D call TRBD1 (5 bases). V dropped 1 base and J dropped 5 bases, with 11 bases sitting between them. CDR3 size: 14 residues. Per germline, CDR1 SGHTA and CDR2 FQGNSA.

The chain is built from TRBV5-1 and TRBJ2-5; no firm D call. Germline assignment: CDR1 SGHRS and CDR2 YFSETQ. The germline V and J ends were trimmed by 1 base and 1 base, with 2 bases remaining between them. The CDR3 totals 12 residues. The CDR3 DNA is TGCGCCAGCAGCTTGTCCCAAGAGACCCAGTACTTC. This gives the protein CASSLSQETQYF.

The rearrangement joins TRBV7-9 to TRBJ1-4; 10 bases line up with TRBD1. The J segment lost 8 bases and the V segment lost 5 bases, leaving 5 bases of the junction unmatched. Germline V gives CDR1 SEHNR, CDR2 FQNEAQ (reference sequence). The CDR3 consists of 14 residues. This CDR3 reads CASSPWDRGEKLFF. CDR3 bases: TGTGCCAGCAGCCCATGGGACAGGGGCGAAAAACTGTTTTTT.

The V call is TRBV10-3, the J call TRBJ2-3; D perhaps matches TRBD2 (5 bases). The V end was cut by 10 bases, the J end by 1 base, with 15 bases between. Germline V CDR1 and CDR2: ENHRY, SYGVKD. CDR3 length: 14 amino acids. In nucleotides, the CDR3 is TGTGCCACACTGACGGGGATCGGCACAGATACGCAGTATTTT. It yields the protein CATLTGIGTDTQYF.